This T cell receptor beta chain is from a study of T cell responses to AZD1222 COVID-19 vaccine. Worth noting for this clone: Its matching antigen is unknown.

Findings of the study overall: Clonal diversity may have been underestimated in mostly white British donors.

Clones were read by immunoSEQ multiplex PCR, and TCRdb kept only the in-frame ones, dropping some. Of approximately 70,000 clones in the sample, 75% to 90% were seen once. Germline V gene sequence: CDR1 MDHEN, CDR2 SYDVKM. This CDR3 region has 14 residues. Unmatched junction bases numbered 9, after V lost 7 bases and J lost 7 bases. The origin of this receptor is an adult in good health. This rearrangement joins TRBV28 to TRBJ1-2; 10 positions agree with TRBD1. The input for sequencing was peripheral blood, taken on day 0 of AZD1222 vaccination. The CDR3 here is CASTNDRGLRGYTF. As DNA, the CDR3 is TGTGCCAGCACCAACGACAGGGGGCTACGTGGCTACACCTTC.